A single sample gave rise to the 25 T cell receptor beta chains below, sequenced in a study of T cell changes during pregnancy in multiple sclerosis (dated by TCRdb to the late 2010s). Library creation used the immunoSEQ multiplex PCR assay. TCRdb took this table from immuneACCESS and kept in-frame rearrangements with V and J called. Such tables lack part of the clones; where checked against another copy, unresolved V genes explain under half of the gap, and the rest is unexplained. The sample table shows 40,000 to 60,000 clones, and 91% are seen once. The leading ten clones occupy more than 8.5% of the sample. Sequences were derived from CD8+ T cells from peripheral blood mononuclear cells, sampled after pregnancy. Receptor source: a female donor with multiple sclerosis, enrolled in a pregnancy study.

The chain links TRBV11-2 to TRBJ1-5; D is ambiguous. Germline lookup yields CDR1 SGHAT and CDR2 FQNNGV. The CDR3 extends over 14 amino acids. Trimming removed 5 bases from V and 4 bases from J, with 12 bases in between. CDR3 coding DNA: TGTGCCAGCAGCCTATCGGGTCGGAATCAGCCCCAGCATTTT. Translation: CASSLSGRNQPQHF.

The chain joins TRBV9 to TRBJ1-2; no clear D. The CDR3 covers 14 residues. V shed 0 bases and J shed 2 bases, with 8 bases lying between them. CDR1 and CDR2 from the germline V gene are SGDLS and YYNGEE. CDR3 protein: CASSVASANYGYTF. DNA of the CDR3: TGTGCCAGCAGCGTAGCTAGTGCCAACTATGGCTACACCTTC.

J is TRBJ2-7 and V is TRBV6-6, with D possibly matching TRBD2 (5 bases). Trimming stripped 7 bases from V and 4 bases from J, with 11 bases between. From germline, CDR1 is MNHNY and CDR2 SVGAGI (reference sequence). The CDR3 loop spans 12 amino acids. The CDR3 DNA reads TGTGCCAGCACCTTGGGCGGGTACGAGCAGTACTTC. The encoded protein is CASTLGGYEQYF.

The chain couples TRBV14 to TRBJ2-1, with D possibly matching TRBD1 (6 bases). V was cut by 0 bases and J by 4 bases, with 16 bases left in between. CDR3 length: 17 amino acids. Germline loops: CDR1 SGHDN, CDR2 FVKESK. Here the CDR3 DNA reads TGTGCCAGCAGCCAAGATCCTGGGCAGGGGCTTTACAATGAGCAGTTCTTC. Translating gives CASSQDPGQGLYNEQFF.

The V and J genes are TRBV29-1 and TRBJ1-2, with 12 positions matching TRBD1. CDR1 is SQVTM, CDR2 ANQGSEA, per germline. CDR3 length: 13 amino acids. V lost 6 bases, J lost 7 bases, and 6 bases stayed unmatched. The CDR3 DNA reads TGCAGCGTGGGGACAGGGGGCCCGGGTGGCTACACCTTC. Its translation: CSVGTGGPGGYTF.

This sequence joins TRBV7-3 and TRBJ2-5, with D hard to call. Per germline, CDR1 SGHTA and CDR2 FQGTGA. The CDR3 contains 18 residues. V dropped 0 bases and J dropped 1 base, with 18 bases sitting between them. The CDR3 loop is CASSLTYSPVGSQETQYF. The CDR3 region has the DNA TGTGCCAGCAGCTTAACGTACTCCCCGGTGGGCAGCCAAGAGACCCAGTACTTC.

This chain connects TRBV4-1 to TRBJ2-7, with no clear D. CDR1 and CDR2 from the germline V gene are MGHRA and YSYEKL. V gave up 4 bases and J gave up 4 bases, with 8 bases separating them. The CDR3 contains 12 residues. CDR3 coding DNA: TGCGCCAGCAGCCGAGACGGTTACGAGCAGTACTTC. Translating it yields CASSRDGYEQYF.

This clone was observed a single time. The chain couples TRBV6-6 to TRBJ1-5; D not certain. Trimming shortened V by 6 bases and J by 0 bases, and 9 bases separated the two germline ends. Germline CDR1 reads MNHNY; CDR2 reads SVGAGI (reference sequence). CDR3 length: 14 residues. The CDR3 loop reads CASRRLGSNQPQHF. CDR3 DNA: TGTGCCAGCAGGCGCCTAGGTAGCAATCAGCCCCAGCATTTT.

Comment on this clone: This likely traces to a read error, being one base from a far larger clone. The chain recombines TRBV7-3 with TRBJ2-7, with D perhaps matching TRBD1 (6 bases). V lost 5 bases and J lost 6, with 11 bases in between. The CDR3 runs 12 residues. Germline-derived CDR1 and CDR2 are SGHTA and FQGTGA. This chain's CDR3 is CASSLQGSEQYF. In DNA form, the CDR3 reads TGTGCCAGCAGCCTACAGGGTTCCGAGCAGTACTTC.

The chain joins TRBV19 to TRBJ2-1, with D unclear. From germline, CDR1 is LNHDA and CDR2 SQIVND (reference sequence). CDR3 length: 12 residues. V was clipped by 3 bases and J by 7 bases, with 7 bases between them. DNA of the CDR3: TGTGCCAGTAGTATCATGGAGAATGAGCAGTTCTTC. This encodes CASSIMENEQFF.

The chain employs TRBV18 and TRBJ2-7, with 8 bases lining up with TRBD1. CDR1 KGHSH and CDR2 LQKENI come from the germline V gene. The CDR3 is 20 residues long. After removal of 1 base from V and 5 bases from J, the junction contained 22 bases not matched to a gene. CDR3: CASSPLLPGEPQGASNEQYF. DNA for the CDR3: TGTGCCAGCTCACCACTGCTTCCTGGCGAGCCCCAGGGGGCGAGCAACGAGCAGTACTTC.

CDR3 loop: CASSQVNSYEQYF. For the CDR3, the DNA is TGCGCCAGCAGCCAAGTCAATTCCTACGAGCAGTACTTC. The genes are TRBV4-1 and TRBJ2-7; no clear D. V was clipped by 1 base and J by 1 base, with 5 bases between them. Per germline, CDR1 MGHRA and CDR2 YSYEKL. The CDR3 is 13 amino acids.

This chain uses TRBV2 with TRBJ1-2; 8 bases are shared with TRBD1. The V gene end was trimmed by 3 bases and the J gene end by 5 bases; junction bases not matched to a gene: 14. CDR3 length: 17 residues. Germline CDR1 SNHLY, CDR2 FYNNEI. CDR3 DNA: TGTGCCAGCAGTGAGTGGGGGTGGACCGGGACAGGATATGGCTACACCTTC. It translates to CASSEWGWTGTGYGYTF.

The CDR3 DNA is TGTGCCAGTACGACTAGGACGGGGTCCTACAATGAGCAGTTCTTC. This gives the protein CASTTRTGSYNEQFF. This chain joins TRBV6-5 and TRBJ2-1; tentative D call: TRBD2 (6 bases). V dropped 9 bases and J dropped 1 base, with 16 bases sitting between them. The CDR3 consists of 15 residues. Germline values: CDR1 MNHEY, CDR2 SVGAGI.

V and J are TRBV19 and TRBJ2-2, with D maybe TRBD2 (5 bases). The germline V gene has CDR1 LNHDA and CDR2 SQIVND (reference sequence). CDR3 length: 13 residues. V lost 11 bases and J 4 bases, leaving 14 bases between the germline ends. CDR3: CASLRLATGELFF. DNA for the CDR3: TGTGCCTCCCTGCGGCTAGCCACCGGGGAGCTGTTTTTT.

This chain's CDR3 is CASTTSDYNEQFF. The CDR3 DNA is TGTGCCAGCACGACTAGCGATTACAATGAGCAGTTCTTC. The V and J genes are TRBV6-1 and TRBJ2-1; 8 positions agree with TRBD2. The CDR3 is 13 amino acids. Germline V gene data show CDR1 as MNHNS and CDR2 as SASEGT. The J segment lost 4 bases and the V segment lost 7 bases, leaving 3 bases of the junction unmatched.

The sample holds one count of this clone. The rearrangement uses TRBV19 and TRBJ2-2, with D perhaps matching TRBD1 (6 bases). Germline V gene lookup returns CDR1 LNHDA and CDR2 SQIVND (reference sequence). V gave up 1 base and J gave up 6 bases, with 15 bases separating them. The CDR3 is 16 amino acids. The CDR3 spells CASSIAQGRYSGELFF. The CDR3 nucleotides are TGTGCCAGTAGTATAGCCCAGGGGCGCTACTCCGGGGAGCTGTTTTTT.

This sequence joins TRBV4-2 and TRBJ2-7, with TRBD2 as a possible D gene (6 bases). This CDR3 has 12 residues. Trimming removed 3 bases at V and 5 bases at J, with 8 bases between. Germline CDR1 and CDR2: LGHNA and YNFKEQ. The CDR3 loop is CASSQDYDEQYF. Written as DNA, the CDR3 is TGTGCCAGCAGCCAGGACTACGACGAGCAGTACTTC.

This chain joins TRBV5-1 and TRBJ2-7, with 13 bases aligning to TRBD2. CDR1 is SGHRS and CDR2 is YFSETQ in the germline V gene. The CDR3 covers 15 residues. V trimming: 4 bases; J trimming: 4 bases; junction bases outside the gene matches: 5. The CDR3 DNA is TGCGCCAGCAGCGAAGGACTAGCGGGGGAGTACGAGCAGTACTTC. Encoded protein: CASSEGLAGEYEQYF.

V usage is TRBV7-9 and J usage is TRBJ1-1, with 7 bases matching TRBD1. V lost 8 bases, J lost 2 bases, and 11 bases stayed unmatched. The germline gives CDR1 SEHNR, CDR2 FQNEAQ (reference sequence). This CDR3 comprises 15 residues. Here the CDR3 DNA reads TGTGCCAGCCTGCTCCTGACAGGGCCCAACACTGAAGCTTTCTTT. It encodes CASLLLTGPNTEAFF.

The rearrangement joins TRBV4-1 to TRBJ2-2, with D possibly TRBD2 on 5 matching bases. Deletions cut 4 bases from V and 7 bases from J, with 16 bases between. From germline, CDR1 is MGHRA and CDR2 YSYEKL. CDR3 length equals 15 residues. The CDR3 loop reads CASSPIGGARGELFF. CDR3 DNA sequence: TGCGCCAGCAGCCCCATTGGAGGAGCTCGCGGGGAGCTGTTTTTT.

The CDR3 sequence is CASRLEVNTEAFF. CDR3 coding DNA: TGTGCCAGCAGGCTGGAGGTAAACACTGAAGCTTTCTTT. The rearrangement joins TRBV5-6 to TRBJ1-1, with D unresolved. The CDR3 has 13 residues. V dropped 5 bases and J dropped 2 bases, with 10 bases sitting between them. The germline V gene encodes CDR1 SGHDT and CDR2 YYEEEE.

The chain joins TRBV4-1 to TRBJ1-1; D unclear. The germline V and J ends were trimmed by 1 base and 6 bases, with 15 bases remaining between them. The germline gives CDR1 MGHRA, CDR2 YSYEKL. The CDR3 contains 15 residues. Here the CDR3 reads CASSQVEFLGAEAFF. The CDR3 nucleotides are TGCGCCAGCAGCCAAGTTGAGTTCCTGGGCGCTGAAGCTTTCTTT.

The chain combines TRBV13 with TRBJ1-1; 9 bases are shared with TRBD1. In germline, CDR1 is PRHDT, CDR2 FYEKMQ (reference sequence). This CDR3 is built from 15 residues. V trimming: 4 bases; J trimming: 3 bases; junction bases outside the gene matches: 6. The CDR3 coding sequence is TGTGCCAGCAGCTCGGGGGACAGGGAGGACACTGAAGCTTTCTTT. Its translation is CASSSGDREDTEAFF.

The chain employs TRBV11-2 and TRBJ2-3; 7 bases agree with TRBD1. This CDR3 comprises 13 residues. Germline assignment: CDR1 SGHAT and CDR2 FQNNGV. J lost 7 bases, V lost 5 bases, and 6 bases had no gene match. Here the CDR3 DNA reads TGTGCCAGCAGCCTAGGGGGCAGCTATACGCAGTATTTT. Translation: CASSLGGSYTQYF.